The 31 T cell receptor beta chains reported below all come from one sample, sequenced in a study of shared clonotypes between healthy human individuals. Sequenced by immunoSEQ multiplex PCR; TCRdb stores in-frame clones only, minus some. The data hold about 460,000 clones, with 70% to 80% observed a single time. Sequenced input: PBMCs. Receptor source: a woman aged 40 to 50 in good health. Some clones in this sample may be carry-over from other donors' samples.

The chain combines TRBV10-3 with TRBJ1-5; 11 positions agree with TRBD1. Per the germline V gene, CDR1 is ENHRY and CDR2 is SYGVKD. The V gene end was trimmed by 0 bases and the J gene end by 4 bases; junction bases not matched to a gene: 2. This CDR3 spans 16 amino acids. CDR3 nucleotides: TGTGCCATCAGTGAGTCGGGGGACAGGGGGAATCAGCCCCAGCATTTT. As protein: CAISESGDRGNQPQHF.

The V and J genes are TRBV2 and TRBJ2-1; D not certain. V gave up 9 bases and J gave up 6 bases, with 6 bases separating them. The CDR3 is 10 amino acids. CDR1 is SNHLY and CDR2 is FYNNEI in the germline V gene. Here the CDR3 DNA reads TGTGCCAGTCTCGGCAATGAGCAGTTCTTC. It translates to CASLGNEQFF.

This clone was recorded once. This sequence joins TRBV30 and TRBJ2-1; TRBD2 might be the D (5 bases). The germline V gene has CDR1 GTSNPN and CDR2 SVGIG (reference sequence). The CDR3 extends over 13 amino acids. V dropped 4 bases and J dropped 5 bases, with 12 bases sitting between them. The CDR3 here is CAWTPRVDNEQFF. Here the CDR3 DNA reads TGTGCCTGGACCCCGAGGGTCGACAATGAGCAGTTCTTC. The variable domain in full, with the rest retrieved from reference TRBV30 and TRBJ2-1, is SQTIHQWPATLVQPVGSPLSLECTVEGTSNPNLYWYRQAAGRGLQLLFYSVGIGQISSEVPQNLSASRPQDRQFILSSKKLLLSDSGFYLCAWTPRVDNEQFFGPGTRLTVL.

Note on this clone: It differs at one base from a far larger clone, so likely a read error. The genes are TRBV13 and TRBJ2-7, with D tentatively TRBD1 or TRBD2 (5 bases each). The CDR3 extends over 13 amino acids. Germline CDR1 PRHDT, CDR2 FYEKMQ (reference sequence). This chain's CDR3 is CANSLERGHEQYF. The DNA of the CDR3 is TGTGCCAACAGCTTAGAGAGGGGTCACGAGCAGTACTTC.

The chain links TRBV28 to TRBJ2-1, with D tentatively TRBD1 (5 bases). Between the trimmed V and J ends, which lost 7 bases and 0 bases, there was a span of 10 bases. This CDR3 is 14 amino acids long. The germline CDR1 and CDR2 sequences are MDHEN and SYDVKM. CDR3 in DNA: TGTGCCAGCAAACAGGTTAGCTCCTACAATGAGCAGTTCTTC. It yields the protein CASKQVSSYNEQFF.

The V and J genes are TRBV10-3 and TRBJ2-1; weak D call: TRBD1 (5 bases). Trimming cost V 3 bases and J 5 bases, with 5 bases left between them. CDR3 length: 12 residues. CDR1 and CDR2 (germline): ENHRY, SYGVKD. In DNA form, the CDR3 reads TGTGCCATCAGTGACAGGGACAATGAGCAGTTCTTC. Residues: CAISDRDNEQFF.

Worth noting for this clone: It is likely a read error: a sequence one base away is far more abundant. This chain links TRBV5-1 with TRBJ2-1; 9 positions agree with TRBD2. V lost 2 bases, J lost 6 bases, and 9 bases stayed unmatched. Germline lookup yields CDR1 SGHRS and CDR2 YFSETQ. This CDR3 spans 16 amino acids. The CDR3 nucleotides are TGCGCCAGCAGCTTTCCCGCGGGAGGGTGGGGCAATGAGCAGTTCTTC. Its protein product is CASSFPAGGWGNEQFF. The full variable domain, with the rest looked up from reference TRBV5-1 and TRBJ2-1, is KAGVTQTPRYLIKTRGQQVTLSCSPISGHRSVSWYQQTPGQGLQFLFEYFSETQRNKGNFPGRFSGRQFSNSRSEMNVSTLELGDSALYLCASSFPAGGWGNEQFFGPGTRLTVL.

The chain uses TRBV18 and TRBJ1-5, with 7 bases aligning to TRBD1. V lost 3 bases, J lost 5 bases, and 4 bases stayed unmatched. The CDR3 has 14 residues. Germline V gives CDR1 KGHSH, CDR2 LQKENI. CDR3 bases: TGTGCCAGCTCACCGACAGGGTATGATCAGCCCCAGCATTTT. Its protein product is CASSPTGYDQPQHF.

V and J are TRBV28 and TRBJ2-7; no firm D call. The CDR3 length is 13 residues. Between the trimmed V and J ends, which lost 2 bases and 2 bases, there was a span of 7 bases. Germline CDR1 MDHEN, CDR2 SYDVKM. The CDR3 sequence is CASSLQNAYEQYF. For the CDR3, the DNA is TGTGCCAGCAGTTTACAGAACGCCTACGAGCAGTACTTC.

The chain employs TRBV18 and TRBJ2-1; D is perhaps TRBD2 (6 bases). The CDR3 runs 14 residues. The V end was cut by 5 bases, the J end by 7 bases, with 15 bases between. Germline CDR1 KGHSH, CDR2 LQKENI. The CDR3 loop reads CASSSRGGENEQFF. The DNA of the CDR3 is TGTGCCAGCTCATCCCGCGGAGGGGAGAATGAGCAGTTCTTC.

The V and J genes are TRBV28 and TRBJ2-7; 10 positions match TRBD2. The V and J ends lost 5 bases and 1 base, in that order; junction bases with no gene match: 5. The CDR3 is made up of 15 amino acids. Looked up from germline, CDR1 is MDHEN and CDR2 is SYDVKM. CDR3 bases: TGTGCCAGCAGTAACGGACTAGCGGAATCCTACGAGCAGTACTTC. Its protein product is CASSNGLAESYEQYF.

The V and J genes are TRBV6-5 and TRBJ2-7, with D tentatively TRBD1 (5 bases). The CDR3 loop spans 13 amino acids. Germline assignment: CDR1 MNHEY and CDR2 SVGAGI. Trimming cost V 5 bases and J 2 bases, with 10 bases left between them. The CDR3 DNA reads TGTGCCAGCAGTCCGACAGCCACCTACGAGCAGTACTTC. Amino acid sequence: CASSPTATYEQYF.

V is TRBV6-5 and J is TRBJ1-2; possibly TRBD1 for D (5 bases). The V end lost 8 bases, the J end lost 0 bases, and 13 bases lay between the germline ends. The CDR3 length is 14 residues. The germline V gene encodes CDR1 MNHEY and CDR2 SVGAGI. The CDR3 here is CASWDPNTNYGYTF. The CDR3 DNA follows: TGTGCCAGCTGGGACCCGAACACTAACTATGGCTACACCTTC.

The chain couples TRBV7-2 to TRBJ2-5; D gene ambiguous. This CDR3 has 11 residues. Deletions cut 5 bases from V and 3 bases from J, with 4 bases between. Germline CDR1 and CDR2: SGHTA and FQGNSA. CDR3 in amino acids: CASSPKETQYF. CDR3 nucleotides: TGTGCCAGCAGCCCAAAAGAGACCCAGTACTTC. The complete variable domain, with remaining parts taken from reference TRBV7-2 and TRBJ2-5, reads GAGVSQSPSNKVTEKGKDVELRCDPISGHTALYWYRQSLGQGLEFLIYFQGNSAPDKSGLPSDRFSAERTGGSVSTLTIQRTQQEDSAVYLCASSPKETQYFGPGTRLLVL.

The genes are TRBV7-2 and TRBJ2-7, with 7 positions matching TRBD1. This CDR3 is 13 amino acids long. The germline V gene encodes CDR1 SGHTA and CDR2 FQGNSA. The ends lost 2 bases at V and 5 bases at J; junction bases unmatched: 3. Here the CDR3 DNA reads TGTGCCAGCAGCTTAACAGGGGCACACGAGCAGTACTTC. Protein sequence: CASSLTGAHEQYF.

This clone has just one count. V gene TRBV9 combines with J gene TRBJ1-3; no clear D gene. The CDR3 length is 14 residues. Per germline, CDR1 SGDLS and CDR2 YYNGEE. V was cut by 2 bases and J by 0 bases, with 6 bases left in between. The CDR3 protein is CASSVYGSGNTIYF. The CDR3, as DNA: TGTGCCAGCAGCGTCTATGGCTCTGGAAACACCATATATTTT.

This CDR3 is CASTQGERETQYF. CDR3 in DNA: TGCGCCAGCACCCAGGGGGAGAGGGAGACCCAGTACTTC. The chain joins TRBV5-1 to TRBJ2-5; 7 bases map to TRBD1. J was trimmed by 5 bases and V by 6 bases; bases with no gene match: 7. Looked up from germline, CDR1 is SGHRS and CDR2 is YFSETQ. The CDR3 sequence is 13 residues long.

The chain is built from TRBV6-5 and TRBJ2-5, with D hard to call. The germline V and J ends were trimmed by 3 bases and 5 bases, with 7 bases remaining between them. The CDR3 sequence is 12 residues long. Per germline, CDR1 MNHEY and CDR2 SVGAGI. CDR3 loop: CASSYMGETQYF. The DNA of the CDR3 is TGTGCCAGCAGTTATATGGGGGAGACCCAGTACTTC.

The chain uses TRBV6-5 and TRBJ2-7; no reliable D call. CDR1 and CDR2 (germline): MNHEY, SVGAGI. Between the trimmed V and J ends, which lost 6 bases and 0 bases, there was a span of 9 bases. The CDR3 spans 13 residues. The CDR3 loop is CASRASNSYEQYF. Here the CDR3 DNA reads TGTGCCAGCAGAGCTAGTAACTCCTACGAGCAGTACTTC.

The chain couples TRBV7-8 to TRBJ2-1; tentatively, D is TRBD1 or TRBD2 (5 bases each). V was shortened by 1 base and J by 1 base, with 20 bases between the two germline ends. The germline V gene encodes CDR1 SGHVS and CDR2 FQNEAQ. The CDR3 loop spans 19 amino acids. CDR3: CASSLVRGGYSPSYNEQFF. The CDR3 nucleotides are TGTGCCAGCAGCTTAGTACGGGGCGGGTACTCTCCTTCCTACAATGAGCAGTTCTTC.

This clone was counted only a few times. The chain joins TRBV15 to TRBJ2-1; D may match TRBD1 or TRBD2 (5 bases each). Trimming stripped 3 bases from V and 7 bases from J, with 19 bases between. Germline lookup yields CDR1 LNHNV and CDR2 YYDKDF (reference sequence). The CDR3 is made up of 16 amino acids. The DNA of the CDR3 is TGTGCCACCAGCAGGAGAGGGGCGGGCTACCCAAATGAGCAGTTCTTC. Translating gives CATSRRGAGYPNEQFF.

V gene TRBV30 combines with J gene TRBJ2-2; 8 bases are shared with TRBD1. V shed 2 bases, J shed 5 bases, and the junction held 10 bases outside the gene matches. This CDR3 has 16 amino acids. Germline CDR1 GTSNPN, CDR2 SVGIG (reference sequence). CDR3 in amino acids: CAWSHQGAVGTGELFF. Here the CDR3 DNA reads TGTGCCTGGAGTCACCAGGGGGCGGTTGGGACCGGGGAGCTGTTTTTT.

The chain recombines TRBV7-8 with TRBJ1-5; weak D call: TRBD1 (5 bases). The CDR3 extends over 12 amino acids. Looked up from germline, CDR1 is SGHVS and CDR2 is FQNEAQ. Trimming shortened V by 8 bases and J by 5 bases, and 10 bases separated the two germline ends. The CDR3 nucleotides are TGTGCCAGCGGGGCAGGGTATCAGCCCCAGCATTTT. Translated, it gives CASGAGYQPQHF.

This clone was found many times. Other DNA sequences of this sample code for an identical CDR3. The chain has TRBV13 and TRBJ1-2; no reliable D call. The CDR3 consists of 13 residues. Deletions cut 5 bases from V and 2 bases from J, with 9 bases between. The V gene's germline CDR1 is PRHDT and CDR2 FYEKMQ (reference sequence). CDR3 loop: CASSRSGNYGYTF. The CDR3 nucleotides read TGTGCCAGCAGCAGGTCGGGAAACTATGGCTACACCTTC.

The chain carries TRBV5-8 and TRBJ1-4, with D perhaps TRBD1 (5 bases). Trimming left V 2 bases short and J 10 bases short, with 18 bases between. The CDR3 is 15 amino acids. Looked up from germline, CDR1 is SGHTS and CDR2 is YDEGEE. The CDR3 region is CASSFSRDRPGKLFF. Here the CDR3 DNA reads TGTGCCAGCAGCTTCAGCCGGGACCGCCCAGGAAAACTGTTTTTT.

This clone was counted once. At the DNA level, this CDR3 is encoded by other sequences in the same sample as well. The V and J genes are TRBV7-2 and TRBJ1-2; TRBD1 matches at 7 bases. CDR3 length equals 14 residues. Germline CDR1 is SGHTA and CDR2 is FQGNSA. J lost 4 bases, V lost 1 base, and 3 bases had no gene match. This chain's CDR3 is CASSLGGTAYGYTF. Written as DNA, the CDR3 is TGTGCCAGCAGCTTAGGTGGGACAGCCTATGGCTACACCTTC.

This clone has only one observation. The chain combines TRBV23-1 with TRBJ2-7; 14 bases are shared with TRBD2. TRBV23-1 is designated an ORF whose function remains uncertain. This CDR3 is 15 amino acids long. V gave up 0 bases and J gave up 6 bases; unmatched junction bases: 1. This CDR3 reads CASSQSGLAGAEQYF. CDR3 coding DNA: TGCGCCAGCAGTCAATCGGGACTAGCGGGAGCCGAGCAGTACTTC.

For the CDR3, the DNA is TGTGCCAGCAGTTTATTCGGACAAGAGACCCAGTACTTC. It encodes CASSLFGQETQYF. The V gene is TRBV28, the J gene TRBJ2-5; D unresolved. Germline CDR1 reads MDHEN; CDR2 reads SYDVKM. The CDR3 length is 13 residues. Trimming shortened V by 1 base and J by 2 bases, and 5 bases separated the two germline ends.

As concerns this clone: One base separates it from a far larger clone, so it is likely a read error. This specimen includes other DNA sequences encoding the same CDR3. This chain joins TRBV20-1 and TRBJ2-4; D could derive from TRBD1 or TRBD2 (5 bases each). From germline, CDR1 is DFQATT and CDR2 SNEGSKA (reference sequence). This CDR3 comprises 11 residues. In DNA, the CDR3 is TGCAGTGCCAGGTCCGGGACCATTCAGTACTTT. This encodes CSARSGTIQYF.

V is TRBV18 and J is TRBJ2-1; D is possibly TRBD2 (5 bases). The V end lost 1 base, the J end lost 8 bases, and 12 bases lay between the germline ends. The CDR3 loop spans 14 amino acids. Per germline, CDR1 KGHSH and CDR2 LQKENI. This CDR3 reads CASSPQVTRDEQFF. DNA of the CDR3: TGTGCCAGCTCACCACAGGTTACGCGGGATGAGCAGTTCTTC.

The chain links TRBV6-4 to TRBJ1-5, with unresolved D. The CDR3 runs 14 residues. Trimming took off 0 bases at V and 6 bases at J, with 9 bases between the two ends. Germline loops: CDR1 MRHNA, CDR2 SNTAGT. Here the CDR3 DNA reads TGTGCCAGCAGTGACTCCGAGGGAGCTCAGCCCCAGCATTTT. Translation gives CASSDSEGAQPQHF.